Below are 20 T cell receptor beta chains sequenced from a single sample in a study of cytomegalovirus exposure and HLA in healthy donors. PCR primers comprised 60 Vbeta and 13 Jbeta primers. Clones were read by immunoSEQ multiplex PCR, and TCRdb kept only the in-frame ones, dropping some. The table shows around 100,000 clones, with around four fifths occurring only once. The sequenced sample was PBMCs. Every receptor here comes from a male donor in good health and CMV-seropositive.

This rearrangement joins TRBV15 to TRBJ1-5; D is possibly TRBD1 (6 bases). The CDR3 covers 18 residues. V was pared by 3 bases and J by 4 bases, with 22 bases between. The V gene's germline CDR1 is LNHNV and CDR2 YYDKDF (reference sequence). The CDR3 reads CATSRGRSGRGGNQPQHF. The CDR3, as DNA: TGTGCCACCAGCAGGGGACGTTCGGGACGAGGGGGAAATCAGCCCCAGCATTTT.

The chain joins TRBV2 to TRBJ1-5, with a weak D call TRBD1 (6 bases). CDR3 length: 20 amino acids. The V gene lost 6 bases and the J gene lost 1 base, with 28 bases spanning the gap. Germline V gene sequence: CDR1 SNHLY, CDR2 FYNNEI. DNA of the CDR3: TGTGCCAGCAGATCCGCCTTAGTAGACAGGCTTAGGGGAAGCAATCAGCCCCAGCATTTT. Its protein is CASRSALVDRLRGSNQPQHF.

The chain carries TRBV30 and TRBJ2-1, with unresolved D. The CDR3 consists of 11 residues. Germline V gene lookup returns CDR1 GTSNPN and CDR2 SVGIG (reference sequence). V was trimmed by 2 bases and J by 6 bases, leaving 5 bases between them. Written as DNA, the CDR3 is TGTGCCTGGAGTCCTTCCAATGAGCAGTTCTTC. Translating it yields CAWSPSNEQFF.

V is TRBV28 and J is TRBJ1-6; tentatively, D is TRBD1 (5 bases). This CDR3 is built from 12 residues. Trimming removed 7 bases at V and 6 bases at J, with 7 bases between. Germline values: CDR1 MDHEN, CDR2 SYDVKM. This CDR3 is CASKGSNSPLHF. Here the CDR3 DNA reads TGTGCCAGCAAGGGGTCTAATTCACCCCTCCACTTT.

The gene calls are TRBV10-3 and TRBJ1-2; possibly TRBD1 for D (5 bases). The CDR3 extends over 17 amino acids. V was pared by 0 bases and J by 1 base, with 15 bases between. Germline CDR1 is ENHRY and CDR2 is SYGVKD. The DNA of the CDR3 is TGTGCCATCAGTGAGTCGGGGGTCCTGCGGGGTAACTATGGCTACACCTTC. Its protein product is CAISESGVLRGNYGYTF.

The V gene is TRBV29-1, the J gene TRBJ2-7, with 7 nucleotides matching TRBD1. Per germline, CDR1 SQVTM and CDR2 ANQGSEA. The junction had 6 bases not matched to a gene; V was cut back by 7 bases and J by 0 bases. The CDR3 consists of 13 residues. CDR3 nucleotide sequence: TGCAGCGCCCGACAGGGTAACTCCTACGAGCAGTACTTC. It specifies CSARQGNSYEQYF.

The chain joins TRBV4-2 to TRBJ2-7; 10 bases are a match to TRBD2. The CDR3 is 17 amino acids. V shed 0 bases and J 0 bases; nucleotides not matched to a gene: 5. Germline V gene lookup returns CDR1 LGHNA and CDR2 YNFKEQ. The CDR3 loop reads CASSQDPPSGSSYEQYF. The CDR3 DNA is TGTGCCAGCAGCCAAGACCCCCCTAGCGGGAGCTCCTACGAGCAGTACTTC.

This chain joins TRBV5-1 and TRBJ1-6, with D perhaps TRBD1 (5 bases). This CDR3 is 14 amino acids long. Trimming pared 6 bases from V and 7 bases from J, leaving 14 bases between. Germline V gene sequence: CDR1 SGHRS, CDR2 YFSETQ. As DNA, the CDR3 is TGCGCCAGCACCACGGCCGGGGGAAATTCACCCCTCCACTTT. Its protein product is CASTTAGGNSPLHF.

This chain uses TRBV6-5 with TRBJ1-1; no clear D gene. The germline V and J ends were trimmed by 1 base and 1 base, with 7 bases remaining between them. The CDR3 spans 14 residues. Looked up from germline, CDR1 is MNHEY and CDR2 is SVGAGI. The CDR3 DNA is TGTGCCAGCAGTTACTATACAGAGAACACTGAAGCTTTCTTT. Translated: CASSYYTENTEAFF.

This clone was recorded only once. V is TRBV30 and J is TRBJ2-7; D is perhaps TRBD1 (5 bases). Trimming took off 0 bases at V and 3 bases at J, with 12 bases between the two ends. Germline assignment: CDR1 GTSNPN and CDR2 SVGIG (reference sequence). The length of the CDR3 is 14 residues. The CDR3 loop is CAWSVLARDYEQYF. The CDR3 DNA reads TGTGCCTGGAGTGTACTTGCCAGGGACTACGAGCAGTACTTC. The whole variable domain, filled in from reference TRBV30 and TRBJ2-7, reads SQTIHQWPATLVQPVGSPLSLECTVEGTSNPNLYWYRQAAGRGLQLLFYSVGIGQISSEVPQNLSASRPQDRQFILSSKKLLLSDSGFYLCAWSVLARDYEQYFGPGTRLTVT.

CDR3 amino acids: CASSLGRAPNEKLFF. The CDR3 coding sequence is TGTGCCAGCAGCTTAGGGCGGGCTCCTAATGAAAAACTGTTTTTT. The rearrangement uses TRBV7-8 and TRBJ1-4; no clear D. V shed 1 base and J shed 3 bases, with 9 bases lying between them. Germline lookup yields CDR1 SGHVS and CDR2 FQNEAQ. CDR3 length: 15 residues. The whole variable domain, filled in from reference TRBV7-8 and TRBJ1-4, reads GAGVSQSPRYKVAKRGQDVALRCDPISGHVSLFWYQQALGQGPEFLTYFQNEAQLDKSGLPSDRFFAERPEGSVSTLKIQRTQQEDSAVYLCASSLGRAPNEKLFFGSGTQLSVL.

This clone has a handful of counts. V gene TRBV27 combines with J gene TRBJ2-3, with 9 nucleotides matching TRBD2. CDR1 and CDR2 from the germline V gene are MNHEY and SMNVEV (reference sequence). V shed 4 bases and J 4 bases; nucleotides not matched to a gene: 21. The CDR3 totals 20 residues. CDR3 DNA: TGTGCCAGCAGTTCAGATGTCGGTCGGCGGGGGGGGGTACTGTCAGATACGCAGTATTTT. Amino acids: CASSSDVGRRGGVLSDTQYF.

The chain carries TRBV5-4 and TRBJ2-2, with 7 nucleotides matching TRBD1. There are 15 residues in the CDR3. J was trimmed by 3 bases and V by 0 bases; bases with no gene match: 2. CDR1 and CDR2 (germline): SGHNT, YYREEE (reference sequence). The CDR3 sequence: CASSLGDRDTGELFF. CDR3 sequence (DNA): TGTGCCAGCAGCTTGGGGGACAGAGACACCGGGGAGCTGTTTTTT.

The chain carries TRBV7-9 and TRBJ2-5, with no clear D. The V gene lost 3 bases and the J gene lost 7 bases, with 18 bases spanning the gap. The CDR3 sequence is 15 residues long. In germline, CDR1 is SEHNR, CDR2 FQNEAQ (reference sequence). CDR3 region: CASSFSLDQNATQYF. The CDR3 DNA sequence: TGTGCCAGCAGCTTCTCACTCGATCAAAATGCGACCCAGTACTTC.

CDR3 loop: CASSVGQTNYNSPLHF. The CDR3 coding sequence is TGTGCCAGCAGCGTAGGACAGACGAACTATAATTCACCCCTCCACTTT. The rearrangement joins TRBV9 to TRBJ1-6; the D gene is possibly TRBD1 (5 bases). Germline CDR1 is SGDLS and CDR2 is YYNGEE. The V end was cut by 0 bases, the J end by 3 bases, with 10 bases between. The CDR3 totals 16 residues. The variable domain in full, completed from reference TRBV9 and TRBJ1-6, reads DSGVTQTPKHLITATGQRVTLRCSPRSGDLSVYWYQQSLDQGLQFLIQYYNGEERAKGNILERFSAQQFPDLHSELNLSSLELGDSALYFCASSVGQTNYNSPLHFGNGTRLTVT.

The chain's CDR3 is CASSSGNTGELFF. The CDR3 bases are TGTGCCAGCAGCTCAGGGAACACCGGGGAGCTGTTTTTT. The gene calls are TRBV7-2 and TRBJ2-2; D gene uncertain. The CDR3 extends over 13 amino acids. Germline CDR1 is SGHTA and CDR2 is FQGNSA. The V and J ends lost 4 bases and 1 base respectively, with 4 bases between them.

The chain combines TRBV5-6 with TRBJ2-5; the D gene is possibly TRBD2 (7 bases). CDR1 is SGHDT and CDR2 is YYEEEE in the germline V gene. The V and J ends lost 1 base and 5 bases respectively, with 15 bases between them. This CDR3 contains 15 residues. The CDR3 DNA reads TGTGCCAGCAGCTTGTACGGGGGGCCGAGGGAGACCCAGTACTTC. Protein sequence: CASSLYGGPRETQYF.

The rearrangement links TRBV6-5 to TRBJ2-1, with 8 bases fitting TRBD2. The V segment lost 4 bases and the J segment 5 bases; nucleotides outside the gene matches: 10. Germline CDR1 and CDR2: MNHEY and SVGAGI. CDR3 size: 16 residues. The CDR3 nucleotides are TGTGCCAGCAGTTTCAGACTAGCGCTAGGGAACAATGAGCAGTTCTTC. This sequence encodes CASSFRLALGNNEQFF.

CDR3 sequence reads: CASRGGEFTDTQYF. For the CDR3, the DNA is TGTGCCAGCCGCGGGGGGGAATTCACAGATACGCAGTATTTT. The chain employs TRBV13 and TRBJ2-3, with 9 bases aligning to TRBD2. From germline, CDR1 is PRHDT and CDR2 FYEKMQ (reference sequence). Trimming at V came to 8 bases and at J to 2 bases, leaving 5 bases not matched to a gene. The CDR3 runs 14 residues.

This clone was counted between two and nine times. The chain recombines TRBV5-5 with TRBJ1-5; 8 nucleotides align to TRBD1. Trimming at V came to 2 bases and at J to 6 bases, leaving 1 base not matched to a gene. Germline-derived CDR1 and CDR2 are SGHKS and YYEKEE (reference sequence). The CDR3 spans 13 residues. The DNA of the CDR3 is TGTGCCAGCAGCTTCGACAGGGGTCAGCCCCAGCATTTT. It encodes CASSFDRGQPQHF.